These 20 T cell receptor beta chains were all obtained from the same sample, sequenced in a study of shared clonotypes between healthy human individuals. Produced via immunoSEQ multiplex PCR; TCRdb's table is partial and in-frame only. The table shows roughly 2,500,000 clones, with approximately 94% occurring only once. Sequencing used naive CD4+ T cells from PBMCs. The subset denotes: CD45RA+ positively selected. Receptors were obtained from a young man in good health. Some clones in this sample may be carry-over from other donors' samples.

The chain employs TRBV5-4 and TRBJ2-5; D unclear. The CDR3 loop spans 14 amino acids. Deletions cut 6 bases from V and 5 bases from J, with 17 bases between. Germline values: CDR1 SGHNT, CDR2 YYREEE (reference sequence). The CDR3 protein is CASTPWPNGETQYF. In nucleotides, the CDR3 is TGTGCCAGCACCCCTTGGCCCAACGGGGAGACCCAGTACTTC. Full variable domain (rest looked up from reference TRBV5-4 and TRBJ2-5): ETGVTQSPTHLIKTRGQQVTLRCSSQSGHNTVSWYQQALGQGPQFIFQYYREEENGRGNFPPRFSGLQFPNYSSELNVNALELDDSALYLCASTPWPNGETQYFGPGTRLLVL.

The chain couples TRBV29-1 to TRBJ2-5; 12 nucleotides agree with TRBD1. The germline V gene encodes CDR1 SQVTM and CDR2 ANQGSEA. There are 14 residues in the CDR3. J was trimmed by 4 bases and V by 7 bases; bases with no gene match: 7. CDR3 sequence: CSAGTGGVGETQYF. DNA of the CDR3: TGCAGCGCCGGGACAGGGGGCGTTGGAGAGACCCAGTACTTC. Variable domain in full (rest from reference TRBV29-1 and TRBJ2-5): SAVISQKPSRDICQRGTSLTIQCQVDSQVTMMFWYRQQPGQSLTLIATANQGSEATYESGFVIDKFPISRPNLTFSTLTVSNMSPEDSSIYLCSAGTGGVGETQYFGPGTRLLVL.

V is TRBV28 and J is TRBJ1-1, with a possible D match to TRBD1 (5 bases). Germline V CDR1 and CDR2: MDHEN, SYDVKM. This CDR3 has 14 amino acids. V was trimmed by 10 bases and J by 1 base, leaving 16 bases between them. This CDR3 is CATLRGTKNTEAFF. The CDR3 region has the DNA TGTGCCACTCTCAGAGGGACGAAGAACACTGAAGCTTTCTTT.

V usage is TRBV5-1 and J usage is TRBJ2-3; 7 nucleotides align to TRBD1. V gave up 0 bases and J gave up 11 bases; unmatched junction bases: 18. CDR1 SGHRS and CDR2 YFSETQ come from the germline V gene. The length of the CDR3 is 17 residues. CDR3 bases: TGCGCCAGCAGCTTGGCGTTAGGACAGGTCTCCGTGCAGGTGCAGTATTTT. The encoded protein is CASSLALGQVSVQVQYF.

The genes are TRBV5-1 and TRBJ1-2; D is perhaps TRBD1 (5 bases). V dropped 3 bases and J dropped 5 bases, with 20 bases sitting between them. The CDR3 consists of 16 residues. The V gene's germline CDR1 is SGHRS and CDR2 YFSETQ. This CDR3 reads CASSSGTVGYYYGYTF. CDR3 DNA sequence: TGCGCCAGCAGCTCAGGGACGGTTGGGTACTATTATGGCTACACCTTC.

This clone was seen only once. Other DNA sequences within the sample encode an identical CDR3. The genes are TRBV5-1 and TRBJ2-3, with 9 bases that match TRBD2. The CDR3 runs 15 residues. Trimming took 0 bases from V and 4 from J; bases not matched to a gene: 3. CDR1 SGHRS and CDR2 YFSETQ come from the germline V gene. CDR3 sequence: CASSLVAGGPDTQYF. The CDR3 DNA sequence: TGCGCCAGCAGCTTGGTCGCGGGAGGGCCAGATACGCAGTATTTT.

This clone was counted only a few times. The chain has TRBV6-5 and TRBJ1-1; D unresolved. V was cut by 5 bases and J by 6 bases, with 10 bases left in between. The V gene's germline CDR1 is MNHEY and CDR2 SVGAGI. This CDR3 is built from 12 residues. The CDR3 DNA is TGTGCCAGCAGTGTCCCCGGCGCTGAAGCTTTCTTT. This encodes CASSVPGAEAFF.

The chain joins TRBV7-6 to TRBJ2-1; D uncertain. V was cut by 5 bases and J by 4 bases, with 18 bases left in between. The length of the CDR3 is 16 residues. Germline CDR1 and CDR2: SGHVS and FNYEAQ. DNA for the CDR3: TGTGCCAGCAGCCTCTCCGTGGGGTTACCGTACAATGAGCAGTTCTTC. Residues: CASSLSVGLPYNEQFF.

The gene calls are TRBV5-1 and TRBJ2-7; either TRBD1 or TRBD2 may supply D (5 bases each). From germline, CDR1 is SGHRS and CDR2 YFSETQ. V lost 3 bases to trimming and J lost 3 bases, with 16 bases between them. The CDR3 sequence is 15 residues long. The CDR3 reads CASSSSGTPNYEQYF. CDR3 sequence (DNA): TGCGCCAGCAGCTCGTCCGGGACGCCTAACTACGAGCAGTACTTC.

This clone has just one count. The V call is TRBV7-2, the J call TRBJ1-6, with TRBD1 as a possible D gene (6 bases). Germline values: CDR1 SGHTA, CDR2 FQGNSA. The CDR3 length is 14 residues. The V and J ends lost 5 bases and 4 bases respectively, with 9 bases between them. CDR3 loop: CASSPTGYNSPLHF. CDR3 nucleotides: TGTGCCAGCAGCCCGACAGGATATAATTCACCCCTCCACTTT.

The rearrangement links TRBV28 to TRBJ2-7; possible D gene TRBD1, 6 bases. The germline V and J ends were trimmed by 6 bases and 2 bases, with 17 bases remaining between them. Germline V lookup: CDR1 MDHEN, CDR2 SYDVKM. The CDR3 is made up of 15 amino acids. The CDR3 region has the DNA TGTGCCAGCAGACTCCGGGACATTCTACCCTACGAGCAGTACTTC. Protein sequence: CASRLRDILPYEQYF. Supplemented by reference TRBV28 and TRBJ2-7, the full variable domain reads DVKVTQSSRYLVKRTGEKVFLECVQDMDHENMFWYRQDPGLGLRLIYFSYDVKMKEKGDIPEGYSVSREKKERFSLILESASTNQTSMYLCASRLRDILPYEQYFGPGTRLTVT.

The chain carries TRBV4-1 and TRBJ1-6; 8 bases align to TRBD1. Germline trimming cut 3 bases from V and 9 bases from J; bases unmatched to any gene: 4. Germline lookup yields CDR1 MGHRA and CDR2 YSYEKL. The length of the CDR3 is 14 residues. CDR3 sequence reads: CASSQTGAGSPLHF. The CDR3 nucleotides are TGCGCCAGCAGCCAGACAGGGGCAGGTTCACCCCTCCACTTT.

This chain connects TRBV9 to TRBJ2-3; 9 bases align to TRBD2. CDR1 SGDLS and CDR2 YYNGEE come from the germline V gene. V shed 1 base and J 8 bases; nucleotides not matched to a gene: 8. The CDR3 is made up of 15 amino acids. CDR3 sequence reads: CASSVWLAGSGTQYF. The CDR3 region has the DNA TGTGCCAGCAGCGTATGGCTAGCGGGGAGCGGTACGCAGTATTTT.

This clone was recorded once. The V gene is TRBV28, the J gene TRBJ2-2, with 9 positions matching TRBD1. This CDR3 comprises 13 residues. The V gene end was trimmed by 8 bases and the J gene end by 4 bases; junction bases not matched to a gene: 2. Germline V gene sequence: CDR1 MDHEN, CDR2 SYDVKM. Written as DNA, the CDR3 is TGTGCCAGCGGGACAGGGAGCACCGGGGAGCTGTTTTTT. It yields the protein CASGTGSTGELFF. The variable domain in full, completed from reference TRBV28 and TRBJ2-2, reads DVKVTQSSRYLVKRTGEKVFLECVQDMDHENMFWYRQDPGLGLRLIYFSYDVKMKEKGDIPEGYSVSREKKERFSLILESASTNQTSMYLCASGTGSTGELFFGEGSRLTVL.

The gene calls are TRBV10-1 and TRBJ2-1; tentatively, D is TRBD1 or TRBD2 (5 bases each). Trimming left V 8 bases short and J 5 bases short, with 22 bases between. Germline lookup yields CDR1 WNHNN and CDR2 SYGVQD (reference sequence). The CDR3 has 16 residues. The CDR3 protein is CASGMDRDPENNEQFF. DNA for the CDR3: TGCGCCAGCGGGATGGACCGGGACCCCGAAAACAATGAGCAGTTCTTC.

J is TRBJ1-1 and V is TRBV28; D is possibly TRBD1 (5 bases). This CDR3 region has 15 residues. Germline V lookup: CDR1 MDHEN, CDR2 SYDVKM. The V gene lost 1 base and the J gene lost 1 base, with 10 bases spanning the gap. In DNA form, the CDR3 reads TGTGCCAGCAGTTTATTCGTCCAGGGGAACACTGAAGCTTTCTTT. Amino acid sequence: CASSLFVQGNTEAFF.

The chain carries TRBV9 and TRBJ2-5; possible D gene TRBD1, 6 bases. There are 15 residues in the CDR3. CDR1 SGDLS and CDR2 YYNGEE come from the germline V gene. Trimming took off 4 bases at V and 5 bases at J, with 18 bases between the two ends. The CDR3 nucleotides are TGTGCCAGCAGCTACGAGTCCGGGACAATTGAGACCCAGTACTTC. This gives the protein CASSYESGTIETQYF.

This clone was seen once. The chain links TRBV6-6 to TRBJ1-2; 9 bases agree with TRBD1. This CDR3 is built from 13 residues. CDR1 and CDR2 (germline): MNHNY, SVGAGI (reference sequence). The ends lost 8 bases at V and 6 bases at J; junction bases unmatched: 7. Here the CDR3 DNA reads TGTGCCAGCTCCAGGGGACAGGGTCATGGCTACACCTTC. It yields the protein CASSRGQGHGYTF.

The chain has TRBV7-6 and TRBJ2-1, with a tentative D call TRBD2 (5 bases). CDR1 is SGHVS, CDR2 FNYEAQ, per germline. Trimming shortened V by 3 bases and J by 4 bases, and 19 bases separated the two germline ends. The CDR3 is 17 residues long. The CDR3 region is CASSFHDYTSPYNEQFF. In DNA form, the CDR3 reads TGTGCCAGCAGCTTCCACGACTACACCTCGCCGTACAATGAGCAGTTCTTC.

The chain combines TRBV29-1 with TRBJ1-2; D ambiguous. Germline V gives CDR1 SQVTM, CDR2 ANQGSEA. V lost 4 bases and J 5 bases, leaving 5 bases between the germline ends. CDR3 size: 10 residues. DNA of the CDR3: TGCAGCGTTGCAGTTTATGGCTACACCTTC. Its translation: CSVAVYGYTF.